This TCR beta chain was profiled in a study of blood T cells in healthy people across ages. Study-wide results and caveats: While age rose, TCR beta diversity per million T cells dropped in a roughly linear way.

The CDR3 consists of 15 residues. This clonotype was observed a few times. Its specificity is unknown. Peripheral blood from each donor was collected in a volume of 9.5 to 10 milliliters. Sample-barcoded 5' priming and a J-beta primer mix drove a second PCR of 7 to 11 cycles. TCRdb used MiXCR to reprocess the 5' RACE reads, holding one entry per CDR3 protein. The sample holds hundreds of thousands of distinct CDR3 sequences, 58% seen once. The receptor was derived from a man aged 25 to 40 in good health. Sequenced material: blood. The chain recombines TRBV21-1 with TRBJ2-4; no check of the table's D call, TRBD1, against the DNA was made. TRBV21-1 is designated a pseudogene. The chain's CDR3 is CASNRGPIAKNIQYF. Written as DNA, the CDR3 is TGTGCCAGCAACCGGGGTCCGATAGCCAAAAACATTCAGTACTTC.